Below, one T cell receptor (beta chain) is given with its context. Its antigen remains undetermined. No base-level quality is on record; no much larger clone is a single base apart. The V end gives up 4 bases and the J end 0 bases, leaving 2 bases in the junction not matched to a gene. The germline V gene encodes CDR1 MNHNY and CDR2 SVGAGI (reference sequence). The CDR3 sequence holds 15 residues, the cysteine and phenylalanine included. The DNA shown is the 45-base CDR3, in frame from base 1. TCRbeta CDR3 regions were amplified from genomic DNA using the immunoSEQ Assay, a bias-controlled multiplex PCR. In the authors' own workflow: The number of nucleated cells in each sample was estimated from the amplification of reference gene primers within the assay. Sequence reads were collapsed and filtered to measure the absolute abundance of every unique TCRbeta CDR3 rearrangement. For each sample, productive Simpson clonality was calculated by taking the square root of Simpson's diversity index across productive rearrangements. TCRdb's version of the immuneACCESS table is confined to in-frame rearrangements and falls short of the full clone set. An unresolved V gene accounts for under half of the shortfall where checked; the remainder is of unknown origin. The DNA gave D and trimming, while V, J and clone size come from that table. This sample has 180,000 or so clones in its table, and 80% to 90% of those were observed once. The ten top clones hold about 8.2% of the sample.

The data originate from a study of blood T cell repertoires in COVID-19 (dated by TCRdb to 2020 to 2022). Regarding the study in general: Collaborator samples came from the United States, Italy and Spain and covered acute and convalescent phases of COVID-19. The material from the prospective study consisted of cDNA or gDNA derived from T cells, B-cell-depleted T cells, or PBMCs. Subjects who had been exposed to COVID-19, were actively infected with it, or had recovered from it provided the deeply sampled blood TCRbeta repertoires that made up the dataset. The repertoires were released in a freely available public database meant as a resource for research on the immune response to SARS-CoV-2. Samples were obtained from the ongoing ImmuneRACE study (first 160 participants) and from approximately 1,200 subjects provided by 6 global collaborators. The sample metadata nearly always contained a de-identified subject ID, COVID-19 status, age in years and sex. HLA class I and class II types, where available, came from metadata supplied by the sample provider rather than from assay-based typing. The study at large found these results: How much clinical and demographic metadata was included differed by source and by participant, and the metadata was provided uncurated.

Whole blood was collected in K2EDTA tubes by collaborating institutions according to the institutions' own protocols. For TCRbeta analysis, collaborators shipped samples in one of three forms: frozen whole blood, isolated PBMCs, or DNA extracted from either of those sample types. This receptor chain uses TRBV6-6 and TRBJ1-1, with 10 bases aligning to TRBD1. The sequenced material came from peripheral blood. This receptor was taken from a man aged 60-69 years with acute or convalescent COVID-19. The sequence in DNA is TGTGCCAGCAGTTGGACAGGGGGGATGAACACTGAAGCTTTCTTT. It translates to CASSWTGGMNTEAFF.